The clone carrying this TCR beta chain came up many times. Its antigen is as yet unknown. Trimming stripped 2 bases from V and 3 bases from J, with 10 bases between. The length of the CDR3 is 15 residues. The germline gives CDR1 KGHSH, CDR2 LQKENI. This record comes from a study of neurological immune-mediated disorders. Study observations and caveats: Phylogenetic grouping put 18 of 34 multiple sclerosis patients' repertoires into one related-CDR3 cluster, a possible signature. Levels of TCR clonal expansion peaked in HTLV-1-associated myelopathy and reached their lowest in multiple sclerosis, under those of healthy controls.

The making of cDNA relied on 5'RACE with 10-nucleotide random UMIs. One entry per CDR3 protein, called by TCRdb with MiXCR from the 5' RACE reads. The sample contains about 58,000 distinct CDR3 sequences, 3% to 4% of which appear only once. The receptor's source is a woman in her sixties or seventies with multiple sclerosis. The genes are TRBV18 and TRBJ1-4, with unresolved D. The sample consisted of PBMCs. For the CDR3, the DNA is TGTGCCAGCTCACCAGTGAGGGAGGCTAATGAAAAACTGTTTTTT. Protein: CASSPVREANEKLFF.